This note documents a single T cell receptor beta chain sequence. Antigen specificity is unknown. Compared with germline, one end of the junction differs, possibly owing to a read error. These data are taken from a study of response to subunit inactivated influenza vaccine. General study findings and limits: Researchers suggested that each seasonal influenza vaccination recruits few new T cells.

TCRdb re-called the RT-PCR reads with MiXCR, one entry per CDR3 protein. The sample contains approximately 500,000 distinct CDR3 sequences, 10% to 15% of which appear only once. This CDR3 spans 14 amino acids. The V gene's germline CDR1 is MNHNS and CDR2 SASEGT. Sequencing was performed on PBMCs from blood, taken roughly 6 weeks after vaccination. J is TRBJ1-6 and V is TRBV6-1; tentative D call: TRBD1 (5 bases). This TCR derives from a man in his fifties who received an inactivated influenza vaccine. DNA of the CDR3: TGTGTCAGCAGACGCGGGGGACGCGGGTCACCCCTCCACTTT. Translating gives CVSRRGGRGSPLHF.